A single sample gave rise to the 18 T cell receptor beta chains below, sequenced in a study of blood T cells in healthy people across ages. A second PCR, run for roughly 7 to 12 cycles, used a sample-barcoded 5' primer plus a J-beta primer mix. MiXCR, applied by TCRdb to the 5' RACE reads, yields one record per CDR3 protein. The sample has around 520,000 distinct CDR3 sequences, approximately 26% seen once. The same data also went into a second study, on T cells of mothers and their children.

The sequenced material came from blood. These receptors were collected from a boy between 2 and 10 years old in good health.

The V gene is TRBV5-4, the J gene TRBJ2-3, with D perhaps given as TRBD1 or TRBD2 (6 bases each). Germline CDR1 is SGHNT and CDR2 is YYREEE (reference sequence). Between the trimmed V and J ends, which lost 0 bases and 1 base, there was a span of 12 bases. The CDR3 length is 16 residues. The CDR3 DNA sequence: TGTGCCAGCAGCTTGGATGTGGGGGGCCGCACAGATACGCAGTATTTT. Translated: CASSLDVGGRTDTQYF.

This clonotype was seen only a few times. J is TRBJ2-7 and V is TRBV6-6, with D possibly TRBD1 on 6 matching bases. The CDR3 totals 13 residues. The germline gives CDR1 MNHNY, CDR2 SVGAGI (reference sequence). Between the trimmed V and J ends, which lost 0 bases and 7 bases, there was a span of 10 bases. This CDR3 reads CASSYSRGREQYF. The CDR3 DNA reads as TGTGCCAGCAGTTACTCGAGGGGGAGAGAGCAGTACTTC.

This clonotype has just a few counts. The chain recombines TRBV28 with TRBJ1-2; 7 nucleotides match TRBD1. Losses at the gene ends were 3 bases for V and 3 bases for J; bases not matched to a gene: 4. The CDR3 extends over 14 amino acids. Germline values: CDR1 MDHEN, CDR2 SYDVKM. The CDR3 reads CASSFRGSDYGYTF. The CDR3 nucleotides read TGTGCCAGCAGTTTCAGGGGGTCGGACTATGGCTACACCTTC.

Turning to this clonotype: The germline gene is not matched at one end of the junction; a read error may be the cause. The V call is TRBV7-9, the J call TRBJ2-5; 8 bases align to TRBD2. The germline V gene encodes CDR1 SEHNR and CDR2 FQNEAQ (reference sequence). The CDR3 runs 13 residues. This CDR3 is CASSSAGTSHAFF. The CDR3 bases are TGTGCCAGCAGCTCCGCCGGGACTAGTCACGCGTTCTTC.

J is TRBJ1-3 and V is TRBV12-3 or TRBV12-4; 10 positions agree with TRBD1. This CDR3 has 16 amino acids. The J segment lost 2 bases and the V segment lost 2 bases, leaving 3 bases of the junction unmatched. CDR3 bases: TGTGCCAGCAGTTTATTGGACAGGGGGGCTGGAAACACCATATATTTT. Translation: CASSLLDRGAGNTIYF.

This clonotype was detected only a few times. This sequence joins TRBV6-1 and TRBJ2-5, with TRBD1 matching over 10 bases. CDR1 is MNHNS and CDR2 is SASEGT in the germline V gene. V shed 3 bases, J shed 11 bases, and the junction held 12 bases outside the gene matches. This CDR3 contains 15 residues. CDR3 loop: CASSDSDRGDNEQYF. DNA for the CDR3: TGTGCCAGCAGTGATTCGGACAGGGGGGACAATGAGCAGTACTTC.

V gene TRBV20-1 combines with J gene TRBJ2-7; D may match TRBD1 or TRBD2 (6 bases each). In germline, CDR1 is DFQATT, CDR2 SNEGSKA (reference sequence). Trimming pared 4 bases from V and 2 bases from J, leaving 18 bases between. This CDR3 comprises 15 residues. The CDR3 region is CSAKAPRDTPYEQYF. The CDR3 coding sequence is TGCAGTGCTAAAGCGCCGCGGGACACTCCCTACGAGCAGTACTTC.

This clonotype occurred a few times. The V gene is TRBV27, the J gene TRBJ1-5; D might be TRBD1 (5 bases). Germline V gene sequence: CDR1 MNHEY, CDR2 SMNVEV (reference sequence). The CDR3 sequence is 15 residues long. Trimming took off 5 bases at V and 7 bases at J, with 18 bases between the two ends. The CDR3 DNA follows: TGTGCCAGCAGTCCCCAGGCAGGGTCGGGACAGCCCCAGCATTTT. Amino acids: CASSPQAGSGQPQHF.

The V and J genes are TRBV2 and TRBJ2-2, with D perhaps matching TRBD2 (5 bases). V was pared by 1 base and J by 4 bases, with 13 bases between. This CDR3 spans 16 amino acids. Per germline, CDR1 SNHLY and CDR2 FYNNEI. The CDR3 reads CASSEVDGVATGELFF. Written as DNA, the CDR3 is TGTGCCAGCAGTGAAGTGGACGGGGTAGCCACCGGGGAGCTGTTTTTT.

The chain has TRBV28 and TRBJ2-1, with TRBD2 identical over 14 bases. Trimming took 5 bases from V and 0 from J; bases not matched to a gene: 3. This CDR3 has 17 residues. Per germline, CDR1 MDHEN and CDR2 SYDVKM. The CDR3 bases are TGTGCCAGCAGTCCGGGACTAGCGGGAGTCTCCTACAATGAGCAGTTCTTC. This translates into CASSPGLAGVSYNEQFF. Based on the CDR3 plus reference TRBV28 and TRBJ2-1, the full variable domain is DVKVTQSSRYLVKRTGEKVFLECVQDMDHENMFWYRQDPGLGLRLIYFSYDVKMKEKGDIPEGYSVSREKKERFSLILESASTNQTSMYLCASSPGLAGVSYNEQFFGPGTRLTVL.

This clonotype was detected once. DNA of the CDR3: TGTGCCTGGATCGGGACAGGGATGGCTTTCTTT. It translates to CAWIGTGMAFF. This rearrangement joins TRBV30 to TRBJ1-1, with 9 bases fitting TRBD1. The trim removed 4 bases at V and 11 bases at J, leaving 5 bases unmatched. CDR1 is GTSNPN, CDR2 SVGIG, per germline (reference sequence). CDR3 length equals 11 residues.

A few counts support this clonotype. This chain joins TRBV5-1 and TRBJ2-1, with D possibly matching TRBD1 (5 bases). From germline, CDR1 is SGHRS and CDR2 YFSETQ. This CDR3 region has 14 residues. V lost 0 bases and J 6 bases, leaving 10 bases between the germline ends. The CDR3 sequence: CASSLAGRGNEQFF. CDR3 nucleotide sequence: TGCGCCAGCAGCTTGGCCGGTAGGGGCAATGAGCAGTTCTTC.

The chain has TRBV29-1 and TRBJ2-3; 7 nucleotides line up with TRBD2. V shed 5 bases and J 3 bases; nucleotides not matched to a gene: 5. The CDR3 runs to 13 residues. The germline gives CDR1 SQVTM, CDR2 ANQGSEA. CDR3 nucleotides: TGCAGCGTTCGACCGGGGGGTACAGATACGCAGTATTTT. Amino acids: CSVRPGGTDTQYF.

The chain joins TRBV5-5 to TRBJ2-7; possibly TRBD1 or TRBD2 for D (7 bases each). Per germline, CDR1 SGHKS and CDR2 YYEKEE (reference sequence). The CDR3 has 16 amino acids. The ends were cut back, 0 bases at V and 4 bases at J, with 17 bases in the middle. The CDR3 nucleotides read TGTGCCAGCAGCTTGGCCCGGAGACAGGGAGGGTACGAGCAGTACTTC. Its protein product is CASSLARRQGGYEQYF.

The CDR3 sequence: CASSLGHSSGNTIYF. The CDR3 DNA reads TGTGCCAGCAGCTTGGGACATAGCTCTGGAAACACCATATATTTT. The rearrangement uses TRBV7-7 and TRBJ1-3; TRBD1 might be the D (6 bases). The V gene's germline CDR1 is SSHAT and CDR2 FNYEAQ (reference sequence). Trimming took off 3 bases at V and 0 bases at J, with 9 bases between the two ends. CDR3 size: 15 residues.

This clonotype was seen a few times. The J gene is TRBJ2-7, the V gene TRBV29-1; D perhaps matches TRBD2 (5 bases). The ends were cut back, 6 bases at V and 0 bases at J, with 15 bases in the middle. Germline V CDR1 and CDR2: SQVTM, ANQGSEA. The CDR3 has 14 amino acids. The CDR3, as DNA: TGCAGCGTCAAACGGACTTTGAACTCCTACGAGCAGTACTTC. Protein product: CSVKRTLNSYEQYF.

This clonotype has just a few counts. The V call is TRBV6-5, the J call TRBJ1-1; unclear D gene. The CDR3 spans 15 residues. Germline-derived CDR1 and CDR2 are MNHEY and SVGAGI. Trimming cost V 4 bases and J 4 bases, with 16 bases left between them. The CDR3 here is CASSSGPWGSTEAFF. CDR3 coding DNA: TGTGCCAGCAGTTCAGGACCTTGGGGAAGCACTGAAGCTTTCTTT.

The chain recombines TRBV12-3 or TRBV12-4 with TRBJ1-3; D not resolved. This CDR3 has 12 amino acids. Trimming stripped 10 bases from V and 0 bases from J, with 7 bases between. Here the CDR3 DNA reads TGTGCCACCCGACTCTCTGGAAACACCATATATTTT. It encodes CATRLSGNTIYF.